These 10 T cell receptor beta chains were sequenced from one sample in a study of a mutant IDH1 vaccine in newly diagnosed glioma. Their specific antigens are unknown. Clones were read by immunoSEQ multiplex PCR, and TCRdb kept only the in-frame ones, dropping some. This table holds about 77,000 clones, more than 70% found once. Time point of the sample: week 23, last vaccination. Every vaccination contained 300 ug of the mutant IDH1 20-mer peptide and was paired with topical imiquimod. The sample consisted of PBMCs, taken from a glioma patient whose treatment included an IDH1 peptide vaccine. The receptor source for this set is a woman between 50 and 59 years old with glioma.

The CDR3 region has the DNA TGCGCCAGCAGCAGGGTAGCGGGAGGAACCGCGGCCGGGGAGCTGTTTTTT. Amino acid sequence: CASSRVAGGTAAGELFF. The chain uses TRBV5-1 and TRBJ2-2, with 10 bases aligning to TRBD2. V shed 4 bases, J shed 6 bases, and the junction held 12 bases outside the gene matches. Germline values: CDR1 SGHRS, CDR2 YFSETQ. The CDR3 spans 17 residues.

This chain uses TRBV7-2 with TRBJ2-1; D uncertain. V shed 7 bases and J shed 9 bases, with 22 bases lying between them. This CDR3 has 15 amino acids. From germline, CDR1 is SGHTA and CDR2 FQGNSA. The CDR3 is CASTPHPSGFGEQFF. CDR3 sequence (DNA): TGTGCCAGCACACCCCACCCATCCGGTTTTGGTGAGCAGTTCTTC.

In nucleotides, the CDR3 is TGCGCCAGCAGCTTGCGGGGGGAGTTTTCCTACAATGAGCAGTTCTTC. As protein: CASSLRGEFSYNEQFF. The chain links TRBV5-1 to TRBJ2-1; TRBD2 agrees at 7 bases. With V trimmed by 1 base and J by 1 base, 5 bases remained unmatched. CDR1 and CDR2 (germline): SGHRS, YFSETQ. The CDR3 length is 16 residues.

This chain connects TRBV7-8 to TRBJ1-1; D is undetermined. Germline V gene lookup returns CDR1 SGHVS and CDR2 FQNEAQ. V lost 5 bases, J lost 5 bases, and 9 bases lay in between. The length of the CDR3 is 12 residues. Here the CDR3 reads CASSPGGTEAFF. In DNA form, the CDR3 reads TGTGCCAGCAGCCCCGGTGGTACTGAAGCTTTCTTT.

The chain joins TRBV30 to TRBJ1-5; D is unresolved. The V gene's germline CDR1 is GTSNPN and CDR2 SVGIG (reference sequence). V lost 3 bases to trimming and J lost 0 bases, with 15 bases between them. This CDR3 is 16 amino acids long. Written as DNA, the CDR3 is TGTGCCTGGAGCCCCCGACTTTTTGATAGCAATCAGCCCCAGCATTTT. Its protein product is CAWSPRLFDSNQPQHF.

The chain couples TRBV27 to TRBJ1-2; TRBD1 agrees at 10 bases. CDR1 and CDR2 from the germline V gene are MNHEY and SMNVEV (reference sequence). The CDR3 has 15 residues. V trimming: 3 bases; J trimming: 9 bases; junction bases outside the gene matches: 10. The CDR3 region is CASSFGLGTGVSYTF. Written as DNA, the CDR3 is TGTGCCAGCAGTTTTGGTTTAGGGACAGGGGTAAGCTACACCTTC.

The chain recombines TRBV19 with TRBJ2-1; 8 bases are a match to TRBD2. CDR1 LNHDA and CDR2 SQIVND come from the germline V gene (reference sequence). The CDR3 covers 15 residues. V dropped 2 bases and J dropped 7; count of bases not matched to a gene: 7. CDR3 bases: TGTGCCAGTAGTATAAGGGTAGCGGGGCCTAATGAGCAGTTCTTC. Protein product: CASSIRVAGPNEQFF.

The DNA of the CDR3 is TGTGCCAGCAGCCCGACTAGCGGGAGCCCCAATGAGCAGTTCTTC. Its translation: CASSPTSGSPNEQFF. The chain couples TRBV11-2 to TRBJ2-1; 12 positions match TRBD2. This CDR3 contains 15 residues. J gave up 6 bases and V 5 bases, and 5 bases lay outside the gene matches. Germline assignment: CDR1 SGHAT and CDR2 FQNNGV.

This chain uses TRBV5-3 with TRBJ2-3, with TRBD2 matching over 9 bases. TRBV5-3 is an ORF, with its function uncertain. The CDR3 loop spans 18 amino acids. V was clipped by 3 bases and J by 4 bases; unmatched bases: 15. CDR3 residues: CARSYPQREEDRSDTQYF. CDR3 DNA: TGTGCCAGAAGCTACCCCCAGCGGGAGGAGGATCGGTCAGATACGCAGTATTTT.

The V call is TRBV4-1, the J call TRBJ2-6; the D call may be TRBD1 or TRBD2 (5 bases each). V lost 4 bases, J lost 0 bases, and 10 bases lay in between. The CDR3 length is 16 residues. CDR1 is MGHRA and CDR2 is YSYEKL in the germline V gene. CDR3 nucleotide sequence: TGCGCCAGCAGCCTGGGACGGGTCTCTGGGGCCAACGTCCTGACTTTC. It translates to CASSLGRVSGANVLTF.